This TCR beta chain is from a study of regulatory T cells in long-lasting Graves disease. Study findings and constraints: Persistent patients had a count of shared public clonotypes (approximately 3,000) that exceeded that of new patients (roughly 1,000).

Time point reported: newly diagnosed GD, antithyroid drugs for less than 3 months. After RNA was extracted from PBMCs, the TCR library was made from it. Those enrolled as patients came out of an endocrinology department in Xi'an, China. The germline gives CDR1 MGHDK, CDR2 SYGVNS. Trimming left V 8 bases short and J 5 bases short, with 9 bases between. The CDR3 is made up of 11 amino acids. Arm-PCR of CDR3 regions and iRepertoire HTBI primers were used to build TCR beta libraries. In TCRdb, the multiplex PCR reads were re-called with MiXCR into one record per CDR3 protein. The data show around 480,000 distinct CDR3 sequences, 15% to 20% seen once. Note on this clonotype: Its antigen remains unidentified.

The data were also submitted as part of a second study, on T cells in Graves' hyperthyroidism and ophthalmopathy. This second report adds: Using 13 V-J features, a model discriminated ophthalmopathy from stable hyperthyroidism. Ophthalmopathy was predicted by the model a median of 6.5 months ahead of onset.

The TCR comes from a woman aged 35-65 years with Graves disease. Sequenced here: peripheral blood mononuclear cells (PBMCs), sampled at new diagnosis, from a patient treated with antithyroid drugs. The rearrangement joins TRBV25-1 to TRBJ2-5; D remains unclear. The CDR3 sequence is CASASWETQYF. DNA for the CDR3: TGTGCCAGCGCGTCTTGGGAGACCCAGTACTTC.